Here is one T cell receptor beta chain with its context. The V gene lost 5 bases and the J gene lost 3 bases, with 13 bases spanning the gap. CDR3 size: 14 residues. CDR1 and CDR2 from the germline V gene are GTSNPN and SVGIG (reference sequence). These data come from a study of blood T cell repertoires in COVID-19. Measured with immunoSEQ multiplex PCR; TCRdb has only the in-frame clones, and not every one. The sample shows approximately 97,000 clones, approximately 90% of them seen only once. V and J are TRBV30 and TRBJ2-2, with D perhaps TRBD1 (7 bases). Sequencing input: peripheral blood. The receptor was isolated from a man in his fifties or sixties with active COVID-19. CDR3 protein: CAWVGGQYTGELFF. The CDR3 nucleotides are TGTGCCTGGGTGGGGGGACAGTACACCGGGGAGCTGTTTTTT.